This is a list of T cell receptor beta chains from one sample in a study of blood T cell repertoires in COVID-19. This table comes from immunoSEQ multiplex PCR, and its TCRdb copy is limited to in-frame clones, with some not included. This sample yields about 330,000 clones, of which roughly 90% are seen a single time; approximately 17% belongs to the top ten. The specimen was PBMCs or T cells enriched from blood (not recorded which). These receptors were taken from a woman aged 25 to 39 who had recovered from COVID-19. Each CDR3 is given with its conserved first and last residue. Fields, in order: J gene, V gene, clone size, D gene, CDR3 protein, CDR3 DNA. D genes are given only for firm matches. Not every row has a clone size; where given, it reads once, few, many or a size class.

J gene: TRBJ1-6
V gene: TRBV20-1
clone size: -
D gene: TRBD1
CDR3 protein: CSASVSGGFYNSPLHF
CDR3 DNA: TGCAGTGCTAGTGTGTCAGGGGGCTTTTATAATTCACCCCTCCACTTT

J gene: TRBJ2-6
V gene: TRBV27
clone size: -
D gene: -
CDR3 protein: CASSFLLSGANVLTF
CDR3 DNA: TGTGCCAGCAGTTTCCTCCTCTCTGGGGCCAACGTCCTGACTTTC

J gene: TRBJ1-2
V gene: TRBV5-1
clone size: -
D gene: -
CDR3 protein: CASSYLDSLSFVPNYGYTF
CDR3 DNA: TGCGCCAGCAGCTACCTCGACAGCCTAAGTTTTGTACCTAACTATGGCTACACCTTC

J gene: TRBJ1-3
V gene: TRBV24-1
clone size: -
D gene: -
CDR3 protein: CATSDLQTSNYSGNTIYF
CDR3 DNA: TGTGCCACCAGTGATTTGCAGACGAGCAACTACTCTGGAAACACCATATATTTT

J gene: TRBJ1-2
V gene: TRBV25-1
clone size: -
D gene: -
CDR3 protein: CASSDPAGENYGYTF
CDR3 DNA: TGTGCCAGCAGTGACCCAGCAGGGGAGAACTATGGCTACACCTTC

J gene: TRBJ2-2
V gene: TRBV19
clone size: -
D gene: TRBD1
CDR3 protein: CASTLTGRTGELFF
CDR3 DNA: TGTGCCAGTACTTTGACAGGGCGCACCGGGGAGCTGTTTTTT

J gene: TRBJ2-3
V gene: TRBV24-1
clone size: -
D gene: -
CDR3 protein: CATSEPGQNTQYF
CDR3 DNA: TGTGCCACCAGTGAACCGGGACAAAATACGCAGTATTTT

J gene: TRBJ2-1
V gene: TRBV29-1
clone size: -
D gene: -
CDR3 protein: CSVEEPGLPVVGQFF
CDR3 DNA: TGCAGCGTTGAAGAACCGGGACTCCCCGTGGTGGGGCAGTTCTTC

J gene: TRBJ2-5
V gene: TRBV10-3
clone size: once
D gene: -
CDR3 protein: CAVGGQGRRVRETQYF
CDR3 DNA: TGTGCCGTCGGGGGTCAAGGACGTAGAGTTAGAGAGACCCAGTACTTC

J gene: TRBJ2-7
V gene: TRBV27
clone size: -
D gene: TRBD2
CDR3 protein: CASTSGAGSSYEQYF
CDR3 DNA: TGTGCCAGCACCTCGGGAGCGGGAAGCTCCTACGAGCAGTACTTC

J gene: TRBJ1-5
V gene: TRBV7-8
clone size: -
D gene: -
CDR3 protein: CASSPNRISNQPQHF
CDR3 DNA: TGTGCCAGCAGCCCGAACAGGATTAGCAATCAGCCCCAGCATTTT

J gene: TRBJ2-1
V gene: TRBV4-3
clone size: -
D gene: -
CDR3 protein: CASSQEYRERDEQFF
CDR3 DNA: TGCGCCAGCAGCCAAGAGTACAGGGAAAGGGATGAGCAGTTCTTC

J gene: TRBJ1-6
V gene: TRBV4-2
clone size: -
D gene: TRBD1
CDR3 protein: CASSQEVGQGTSPLHF
CDR3 DNA: TGTGCCAGCAGCCAAGAAGTTGGACAGGGCACTTCACCCCTCCACTTT

J gene: TRBJ1-1
V gene: TRBV5-5
clone size: -
D gene: -
CDR3 protein: CASSFSGWTEAFF
CDR3 DNA: TGTGCCAGCAGCTTTAGCGGGTGGACTGAAGCTTTCTTT

J gene: TRBJ2-3
V gene: TRBV28
clone size: -
D gene: TRBD2
CDR3 protein: CASRAGGLTDTQYF
CDR3 DNA: TGTGCCAGCAGGGCGGGGGGCCTCACAGATACGCAGTATTTT

J gene: TRBJ1-2
V gene: TRBV5-1
clone size: once
D gene: -
CDR3 protein: CASSLDLPYGYTF
CDR3 DNA: TGCGCCAGCAGTCTCGACTTGCCTTATGGCTACACCTTC

J gene: TRBJ2-7
V gene: TRBV19
clone size: -
D gene: -
CDR3 protein: CASGQLYEQYF
CDR3 DNA: TGTGCCAGCGGACAGCTTTACGAGCAGTACTTC

J gene: TRBJ1-1
V gene: TRBV19
clone size: -
D gene: TRBD1
CDR3 protein: CASSRGQVATEAFF
CDR3 DNA: TGTGCCAGTTCCCGAGGACAGGTCGCCACTGAAGCTTTCTTT

J gene: TRBJ2-1
V gene: TRBV18
clone size: few
D gene: TRBD2
CDR3 protein: CASSPRTGTSESNEQFF
CDR3 DNA: TGTGCCAGCTCACCTAGAACCGGGACTAGCGAATCCAATGAGCAGTTCTTC

J gene: TRBJ1-1
V gene: TRBV18
clone size: -
D gene: -
CDR3 protein: CASSRSTGSSEAFF
CDR3 DNA: TGTGCCAGCTCACGGTCGACAGGTAGTTCTGAAGCTTTCTTT

J gene: TRBJ1-1
V gene: TRBV7-8
clone size: -
D gene: TRBD1
CDR3 protein: CASSLRSGGRAEAFF
CDR3 DNA: TGTGCCAGCAGCTTAAGGTCAGGGGGCCGGGCTGAAGCTTTCTTT

J gene: TRBJ2-5
V gene: TRBV25-1
clone size: few
D gene: -
CDR3 protein: CATKEWETQYF
CDR3 DNA: TGTGCCACAAAAGAGTGGGAGACCCAGTACTTC

J gene: TRBJ1-2
V gene: TRBV4-2
clone size: -
D gene: -
CDR3 protein: CASSQLIGQGTPRTF
CDR3 DNA: TGTGCCAGCAGCCAACTAATCGGTCAAGGGACACCAAGAACCTTC

J gene: TRBJ2-3
V gene: TRBV6-4
clone size: once
D gene: -
CDR3 protein: CASSVRAGGTDTQYF
CDR3 DNA: TGTGCCAGCAGTGTTCGGGCAGGGGGCACAGATACGCAGTATTTT

J gene: TRBJ1-2
V gene: TRBV7-8
clone size: -
D gene: TRBD1
CDR3 protein: CASSLDPQGGYGYTF
CDR3 DNA: TGTGCCAGCAGCTTAGACCCACAGGGGGGCTATGGCTACACCTTC

J gene: TRBJ2-7
V gene: TRBV3-1/TRBV3-2
clone size: -
D gene: -
CDR3 protein: CASSLTKAAYEQYF
CDR3 DNA: TGTGCCAGCAGCCTTACTAAAGCGGCCTACGAGCAGTACTTC

J gene: TRBJ2-2
V gene: TRBV7-2
clone size: -
D gene: TRBD1
CDR3 protein: CASRVDRVAGELFF
CDR3 DNA: TGTGCCAGCAGAGTGGACAGGGTTGCCGGGGAGCTGTTTTTT

J gene: TRBJ2-1
V gene: TRBV5-1
clone size: -
D gene: -
CDR3 protein: CASSSGPSSYNEQFF
CDR3 DNA: TGCGCCAGCAGCAGCGGTCCGAGCTCCTACAATGAGCAGTTCTTC

J gene: TRBJ1-1
V gene: TRBV18
clone size: -
D gene: TRBD1
CDR3 protein: CASSPPTGGHSTEAFF
CDR3 DNA: TGTGCCAGCTCACCACCGACAGGGGGCCATAGCACTGAAGCTTTCTTT